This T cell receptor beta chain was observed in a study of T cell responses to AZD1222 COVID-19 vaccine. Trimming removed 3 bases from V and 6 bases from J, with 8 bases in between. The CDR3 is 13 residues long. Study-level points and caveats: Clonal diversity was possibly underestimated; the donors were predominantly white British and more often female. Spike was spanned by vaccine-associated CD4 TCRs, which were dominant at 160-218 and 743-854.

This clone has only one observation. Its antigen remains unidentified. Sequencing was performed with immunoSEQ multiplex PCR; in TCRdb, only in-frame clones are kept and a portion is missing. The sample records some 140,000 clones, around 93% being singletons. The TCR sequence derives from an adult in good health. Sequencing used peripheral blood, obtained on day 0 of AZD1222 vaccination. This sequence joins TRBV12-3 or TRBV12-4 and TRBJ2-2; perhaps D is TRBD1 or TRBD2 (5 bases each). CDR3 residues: CASSLLGAGELFF. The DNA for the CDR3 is TGTGCCAGCAGTTTGTTGGGGGCCGGGGAGCTGTTTTTT.